This is a list of T cell receptor beta chains from one sample in a study of patients and donors after allogeneic stem cell transplantation. One entry per CDR3 protein results from TCRdb running MiXCR on the RT-PCR reads. The table records roughly 960,000 distinct CDR3 sequences, about a sixth of them present only once. Sequenced: blood, either unsorted or a sorted T cell fraction (not recorded which). The origin of the receptors is a human donor who was either an allogeneic HSCT recipient or a stem cell or donor lymphocyte infusion donor (not recorded which). It is not recorded whose cells these are; they may come from a transplant donor. CDR3s include the opening cysteine and the closing phenylalanine or tryptophan. The order of the fields is D gene, clone size, J gene, V gene, CDR3 protein, CDR3 DNA. D genes are given only for firm matches. Expanded clones get a size class; other rows say once, few or many, or leave the size out.

NA	NA	TRBJ1-2	TRBV5-5	CASSLSPSGYGYTF	TGTGCCAGCAGCTTGTCCCCTTCGGGCTATGGCTACACCTTC
TRBD2	NA	TRBJ2-3	TRBV5-6	CASSLLRGGRTDTQYF	TGTGCCAGCAGCCTGCTGCGGGGGGGCCGGACAGATACGCAGTATTTT
NA	few	TRBJ2-6	TRBV7-3	CASSLTRGSGANVLTF	TGTGCCAGCAGCTTAACCCGGGGCTCTGGGGCCAACGTCCTGACTTTC
TRBD2	NA	TRBJ2-3	TRBV7-2	CASSLLAGVVDTQYF	TGTGCCAGCAGCTTATTAGCGGGAGTGGTAGATACGCAGTATTTT
NA	many	TRBJ1-4	TRBV12-3/TRBV12-4	CASSSDGKTNEKLFF	TGTGCCAGCAGTTCAGACGGGAAAACTAATGAAAAACTGTTTTTT
NA	NA	TRBJ2-6	TRBV9	CASSVRRPSGANVLTF	TGTGCCAGCAGCGTGCGACGGCCCTCTGGGGCCAACGTCCTGACTTTC
NA	few	TRBJ2-4	TRBV9	CASSASPEVAKNIQYF	TGTGCCAGCAGCGCAAGCCCAGAGGTAGCCAAAAACATTCAGTACTTC
NA	many	TRBJ2-2	TRBV12-3/TRBV12-4	CASSLNTGELFF	TGTGCCAGCAGCTTGAACACCGGGGAGCTGTTTTTT
TRBD1	NA	TRBJ1-1	TRBV4-1	CASSQGTGGMNTEAFF	TGCGCCAGCAGCCAAGGGACAGGGGGCATGAACACTGAAGCTTTCTTT
NA	few	TRBJ2-1	TRBV7-3	CASSLGRVYNEQFF	TGTGCCAGCAGCTTGGGTAGAGTTTACAATGAGCAGTTCTTC
NA	many	TRBJ2-5	TRBV5-1	CASSLADKQETQYF	TGCGCCAGCAGCTTGGCGGATAAGCAAGAGACCCAGTACTTC
TRBD1	many	TRBJ1-1	TRBV7-9	CASSIQGHTEAFF	TGTGCCAGCAGCATACAGGGGCACACTGAAGCTTTCTTT
NA	few	TRBJ1-2	TRBV4-3	CASSQEDTGYNYGYTF	TGCGCCAGCAGCCAAGAAGATACAGGATATAACTATGGCTACACCTTC
NA	NA	TRBJ2-6	TRBV27	CASSHTGANVLTF	TGTGCCAGCAGTCATACTGGGGCCAACGTCCTGACTTTC
NA	many	TRBJ2-1	TRBV12-3/TRBV12-4	CASTPIRGERGEQFF	TGTGCCAGCACTCCCATCCGCGGAGAGCGTGGGGAGCAGTTCTTC
NA	few	TRBJ1-6	TRBV10-3	CAISERAGERSPLHF	TGTGCCATCAGTGAGCGGGCAGGGGAAAGATCACCCCTCCACTTT
TRBD2	NA	TRBJ2-3	TRBV20-1	CSANSGLAGDGDTQYF	TGCAGTGCTAATTCCGGACTAGCGGGAGACGGAGATACGCAGTATTTT
NA	NA	TRBJ2-3	TRBV18	CASSPRLDTQYF	TGTGCCAGCTCACCGAGACTAGATACGCAGTATTTT
NA	NA	TRBJ2-7	TRBV2	CASRIRDTHEQYF	TGTGCCAGCAGGATTCGGGACACTCACGAGCAGTACTTC
NA	NA	TRBJ2-2	TRBV9	CASSSDVTANTGELFF	TGTGCCAGCAGCAGCGACGTTACCGCGAACACCGGGGAGCTGTTTTTT
NA	NA	TRBJ2-7	TRBV9	CASSALGVSYEQYF	TGTGCCAGCAGCGCTCTAGGGGTATCCTACGAGCAGTACTTC
NA	NA	TRBJ2-7	TRBV20-1	CSARAGTKWNEQYF	TGCAGTGCTAGGGCAGGGACCAAATGGAACGAGCAGTACTTC
TRBD1	few	TRBJ2-1	TRBV6-1	CASSKDRGSYNEQFF	TGTGCCAGCAGCAAAGACAGGGGTTCCTACAATGAGCAGTTCTTC
NA	NA	TRBJ2-1	TRBV7-9	CASLGGGNEQFF	TGTGCCAGCTTGGGGGGCGGGAATGAGCAGTTCTTC
NA	NA	TRBJ1-3	TRBV20-1	CSGRSGNTIYF	TGCAGTGGACGCTCTGGAAACACCATATATTTT
TRBD2	NA	TRBJ2-7	TRBV7-6	CASSLALGLAGTWSYEQYF	TGTGCCAGCAGCTTAGCCCTCGGACTAGCGGGAACTTGGTCCTACGAGCAGTACTTC
NA	few	TRBJ2-7	TRBV12-3/TRBV12-4	CASSFGRGPFSYEQYF	TGTGCCAGCAGTTTTGGTCGGGGGCCCTTTTCCTACGAGCAGTACTTC
NA	few	TRBJ1-2	TRBV9	CASSSPTGTRIYGYTF	TGTGCCAGCAGCAGCCCGACAGGAACTAGGATCTATGGCTACACCTTC
NA	few	TRBJ1-2	TRBV12-3/TRBV12-4	CASSGLRSGYTF	TGTGCCAGCAGTGGATTGAGGAGTGGCTACACCTTC
NA	many	TRBJ2-3	TRBV12-3/TRBV12-4	CASSFSLGTTDTQYF	TGTGCCAGCAGTTTTAGCCTCGGGACCACAGATACGCAGTATTTT
TRBD1	NA	TRBJ1-2	TRBV18	CASSPGQDLYGYTF	TGTGCCAGCTCACCGGGACAGGACCTCTATGGCTACACCTTC
NA	NA	TRBJ1-2	TRBV25-1	CASSESGGRQNYGYTF	TGTGCCAGCAGTGAATCTGGGGGAAGACAGAACTATGGCTACACCTTC
NA	NA	TRBJ2-2	TRBV14	CASSPVRGTGELFF	TGTGCCAGCAGCCCAGTCAGGGGAACCGGGGAGCTGTTTTTT
TRBD2	few	TRBJ2-7	TRBV2	CASRGGLAGVSEQYF	TGTGCCAGCAGGGGGGGACTAGCGGGAGTCTCCGAGCAGTACTTT
NA	NA	TRBJ2-3	TRBV27	CASSLLNEGTDTQYF	TGTGCCAGCAGTTTATTAAACGAGGGGACAGATACGCAGTATTTT
NA	NA	TRBJ1-5	TRBV24-1	CATGQYQNQPQHF	TGTGCCACCGGACAGTACCAAAATCAGCCCCAGCATTTT
NA	few	TRBJ1-5	TRBV27	CASSSDNSNQPQHF	TGTGCCAGCAGTTCCGACAATAGCAATCAGCCCCAGCATTTT
NA	many	TRBJ1-1	TRBV6-2/TRBV6-3	CASRRGGGTTEAFF	TGTGCCAGCAGACGGGGGGGTGGTACGACTGAAGCTTTCTTT
NA	NA	TRBJ2-1	TRBV25-1	CASSDLRGAYNEQFF	TGTGCCAGCAGTGATTTGAGGGGGGCCTACAATGAGCAGTTCTTC
NA	few	TRBJ1-5	TRBV28	CASSQFLTGGQPQHF	TGTGCCAGCAGTCAGTTTCTGACAGGCGGTCAGCCCCAGCATTTT
NA	NA	TRBJ1-1	TRBV3-1	CASSHREEGSTEAFF	TGTGCCAGCAGTCACAGGGAGGAGGGGAGCACTGAAGCTTTCTTT
NA	NA	TRBJ1-2	TRBV27	CASSLGGIHSNYGYTF	TGTGCCAGCAGTTTAGGGGGGATCCATTCTAACTATGGCTACACCTTC
NA	many	TRBJ2-2	TRBV5-1	CASSFLSGTGELFF	TGCGCCAGCAGCTTTCTTAGCGGCACCGGGGAGCTGTTTTTT